This entry is about one T cell receptor (beta chain). The antigen it recognizes is unknown. Qualities for individual bases were not recorded, and no much larger clone is one base off. The data derive from a study of CD8 T cells in Susac syndrome (dated by TCRdb to about 2019). Notes on the research overall: Of the Susac syndrome patients who were sequenced, over five had clinically active disease and eight or nine were in clinical remission. Susac syndrome patients were therapy-naive, on corticosteroids (some also receiving IVIg), or on IVIg alone at blood withdrawal. Whether CD8+ T cell activation and differentiation in Susac syndrome was antigen driven was tested using repertoire sequencing. Results and caveats for the whole study, not just this receptor: The number of individuals in the TCR sequencing and HLA analysis was acknowledged as relatively small. In the CD4+ T cell repertoire of Susac syndrome patients, clonal expansion was not detected.

RNA was extracted using the RNeasy kit, and about 0.5 to 1 microgram was reverse transcribed with random hexamers. TCR beta CDR3 regions were amplified with the immunoSEQ multiplex PCR assay covering 54 Vbeta and 13 Jbeta segments. PCR amplification bias was corrected by using a synthetic template baseline for primer optimization and computational correction. The authors' analysis ran thus. Reads were annotated to V, D and J genes per IMGT and analyzed with immunoSEQ Analyzer, keeping only productive sequences. To calculate clonality, Shannon entropy was normalized by log2 of the number of productive unique sequences and then subtracted from one. Public and private clones were assessed among the 100 most prevalent clones of each patient and control. A clone was defined as Susac-specific if it was absent from the healthy and MS cohorts, from more than 850 published viral clones and from other ImmuneACCESS disease sequences. TCRdb took the public reads, trimmed them with fastp at Q25, ran MiXCR for clone calling and kept in-frame beta chains. All rows with the same CDR3 protein become a single entry with the most common DNA and genes. What appears here as the V and J calls and clone size reflects TCRdb's work, not the paper's. This sample has about 140,000 distinct CDR3 sequences in its table, and roughly 94% of those were observed once. The ten largest clones capture roughly 0.14% of the sample.

High-throughput TCR beta sequencing profiled peripheral blood CD8+ and CD4+ T cells from healthy donors, Susac syndrome patients and multiple sclerosis patients. Susac syndrome patients met recently defined diagnostic criteria for definite or probable disease. Bulk CD8+ and CD4+ T cells were purified by magnetic negative isolation, whereas CD8+ TEMRA cells were enriched by FACS. Blood was drawn into EDTA tubes, processed within 24 hours, and PBMCs were isolated by density gradient centrifugation. PBMCs destined for TCR sequencing were cryopreserved in liquid nitrogen and later thawed in a 37 °C water bath. The sorted or isolated CD4+, CD8+ and CD8+ TEMRA cells had a purity of 90% or higher. Trimming removed 0 bases from V and 1 base from J, leaving 11 bases between the germline ends. The CDR3 covers 15 residues, taking in both the cysteine and the phenylalanine. Solely the CDR3 DNA is kept, with 45 bases framed from the first base. Taken from the germline V gene (reference sequence), the CDR1 and CDR2 loops are GTSNPN and SVGIG.

The sample consisted of CD4+ T cells from PBMCs. The V and J segments used are TRBV30 and TRBJ2-3; the D gene identity is not certain. The receptor's source is a human donor with Susac syndrome. The CDR3 reads CAWSVHQTGTDTQYF. The DNA sequence is given as TGTGCCTGGAGTGTACATCAGACGGGCACAGATACGCAGTATTTT.